The clone carrying this TCR beta chain has only a few counts. For each subset, genomic DNA was distributed in equal portions over several immunoSEQ plates. The repertoire was sequenced with immunoSEQ multiplex PCR; TCRdb's copy has only in-frame clones and lacks some. Among more than 450,000 clones listed, around 74% were seen once. For unsorted samples, genomic DNA was extracted from about 95 million PBMCs. The data are from a study of shared clonotypes between healthy human individuals. The CDR3 consists of 13 residues. V gave up 0 bases and J gave up 3 bases, with 6 bases separating them. Germline loops: CDR1 KGHSH, CDR2 LQKENI.

What was sequenced was PBMCs. The sequence was obtained from a woman in her thirties or forties in good health. Some clones in this sample may be carry-over from other donors' samples. This chain joins TRBV18 and TRBJ2-7, with unresolved D. Written as DNA, the CDR3 is TGTGCCAGCTCACCACCCACACTCTACGAGCAGTACTTC. Its protein is CASSPPTLYEQYF.